This T cell receptor beta chain came from a study of blood T cell repertoires in COVID-19. Study in general: There were acute and convalescent COVID-19 samples, and they came from the United States, Italy and Spain. T cells, B-cell-depleted T cells, or PBMCs supplied cDNA or gDNA.

Study processing details: Counts of nucleated cells, estimated from reference gene primer amplification, were obtained. Some clones are missing from TCRdb's copy, which holds only in-frame ones; the method was immunoSEQ multiplex PCR. That table is the source of V, J and clone size, and D and trimming were worked out from the DNA. The repertoire holds more than 4,000 clones, with 75% to 90% as singletons. The sequence derives from a human donor in a cohort sampled during active COVID-19. Sequenced input: peripheral blood.

The CDR3 sequence is CASSLPPVASTDTQYF. For the CDR3, the DNA is TGTGCCAGCAGTTTACCACCAGTAGCTAGCACAGATACGCAGTATTTT. This chain uses TRBV27 with TRBJ2-3, with D unresolved. This CDR3 has 16 residues. Looked up from germline, CDR1 is MNHEY and CDR2 is SMNVEV (reference sequence). The V gene lost 2 bases and the J gene lost 0 bases, with 12 bases spanning the gap.